These 22 T cell receptor beta chains share one sample of origin, sequenced in a study of blood T cells in healthy people across ages. Together with a sample-barcoded 5' primer, a J-beta primer mix was included in a second PCR lasting roughly 6 to 12 cycles. TCRdb re-called the 5' RACE reads through MiXCR, storing one row per CDR3 protein. The data show around 1,000,000 distinct CDR3 sequences, 35% to 45% seen once. Sequencing input: blood. Every receptor here comes from a man aged 18 to 29 in good health.

This clonotype was seen a handful of times. The chain is built from TRBV5-1 and TRBJ2-3, with D perhaps assigned TRBD1 or TRBD2 (5 bases each). The CDR3 extends over 17 amino acids. The germline gives CDR1 SGHRS, CDR2 YFSETQ. V lost 0 bases and J lost 2, with 16 bases in between. CDR3 loop: CASSLAPEGRLTDTQYF. DNA of the CDR3: TGCGCCAGCAGCTTGGCCCCAGAGGGGCGCCTCACAGATACGCAGTATTTT.

The rearrangement joins TRBV2 to TRBJ1-4; D gene unclear. CDR1 and CDR2 from the germline V gene are SNHLY and FYNNEI. The CDR3 is made up of 16 amino acids. V lost 3 bases, J lost 1 base, and 12 bases lay in between. The CDR3 spells CASSDRGGGTNEKLFF. The CDR3 DNA sequence: TGTGCCAGCAGTGACCGCGGAGGTGGAACTAATGAAAAACTGTTTTTT.

This clonotype has only a few counts. J is TRBJ1-2 and V is TRBV6-5; no reliable D call. From germline, CDR1 is MNHEY and CDR2 SVGAGI. V gave up 0 bases and J gave up 4 bases, with 15 bases separating them. There are 16 residues in the CDR3. The CDR3 reads CASSYSRAILGYGYTF. DNA of the CDR3: TGTGCCAGCAGTTACTCGAGAGCGATTCTTGGCTATGGCTACACCTTC.

The V and J genes are TRBV12-3 or TRBV12-4 and TRBJ1-1, with a weak D call TRBD1 (5 bases). The CDR3 loop spans 17 amino acids. The V gene lost 4 bases and the J gene lost 1 base, with 19 bases spanning the gap. CDR3: CASSSYRSPTANTEAFF. DNA of the CDR3: TGTGCCAGCAGTTCCTACAGGTCACCTACGGCGAACACTGAAGCTTTCTTT.

The chain employs TRBV5-1 and TRBJ2-3; D is undetermined. The CDR3 length is 15 residues. The V gene's germline CDR1 is SGHRS and CDR2 YFSETQ. V lost 5 bases and J lost 1, with 14 bases in between. CDR3 in amino acids: CASSPLEGGTDTQYF. In nucleotides, the CDR3 is TGCGCCAGCAGTCCCCTCGAAGGTGGCACAGATACGCAGTATTTT. Variable domain in full (rest from reference TRBV5-1 and TRBJ2-3): KAGVTQTPRYLIKTRGQQVTLSCSPISGHRSVSWYQQTPGQGLQFLFEYFSETQRNKGNFPGRFSGRQFSNSRSEMNVSTLELGDSALYLCASSPLEGGTDTQYFGPGTRLTVL.

This clonotype appeared a few times. The chain links TRBV21-1 to TRBJ1-2. TRBV21-1 counts as a pseudogene. The CDR3 is made up of 16 amino acids. The CDR3 DNA is TGTGCCAGCAGCAAAGGGGTGACAGGGCCCTACTATGGCTACACCTTC. Translating gives CASSKGVTGPYYGYTF.

This clonotype was seen a few times. V gene TRBV2 combines with J gene TRBJ2-3; the D is unclear. Germline V CDR1 and CDR2: SNHLY, FYNNEI. The CDR3 is 14 residues long. Trimming took off 6 bases at V and 3 bases at J, with 13 bases between the two ends. The chain's CDR3 is CASSRYVGTDTQYF. CDR3 coding DNA: TGTGCCAGCAGCCGGTATGTCGGGACAGATACGCAGTATTTT.

The rearrangement joins TRBV6-5 to TRBJ2-2; unclear D gene. The CDR3 runs to 16 residues. Trimming pared 3 bases from V and 1 base from J, leaving 12 bases between. The germline V gene has CDR1 MNHEY and CDR2 SVGAGI. The CDR3 spells CASSYRAGKNTGELFF. Here the CDR3 DNA reads TGTGCCAGCAGTTATCGGGCAGGCAAGAACACCGGGGAGCTGTTTTTT.

As to this clonotype: It may be a read error: a sequence one base away is much more abundant. The rearrangement joins TRBV4-2 to TRBJ2-1; unclear D gene. With 3 bases removed from V and 1 base from J, the gap between germline ends came to 13 bases. Germline V gives CDR1 LGHNA, CDR2 YNFKEQ. The CDR3 extends over 16 amino acids. CDR3 nucleotides: TGTGCCAGCAGCCATGCGACTGGCGCGTCCTACAATGAGCAGTTCTTC. Amino acid sequence: CASSHATGASYNEQFF.

V and J are TRBV7-9 and TRBJ1-4; TRBD1 is a possible D gene (6 bases). From germline, CDR1 is SEHNR and CDR2 FQNEAQ (reference sequence). CDR3 length equals 15 residues. V lost 3 bases, J lost 4 bases, and 12 bases lay in between. The CDR3 DNA sequence: TGTGCCAGCAGCTTCAACAGGGCAAGTAATGAAAAACTGTTTTTT. Protein sequence: CASSFNRASNEKLFF.

The chain is built from TRBV20-1 and TRBJ2-7; 14 bases fit TRBD2. This CDR3 spans 19 amino acids. The trim removed 3 bases at V and 0 bases at J, leaving 13 bases unmatched. CDR1 is DFQATT, CDR2 SNEGSKA, per germline (reference sequence). The CDR3 region is CSARFYFGTSGGPSYEQYF. In DNA, the CDR3 is TGCAGTGCTAGGTTCTACTTCGGGACTAGCGGGGGCCCCTCCTACGAGCAGTACTTC.

The rearrangement uses TRBV6-5 and TRBJ1-6, with a possible D match to TRBD1 (6 bases). The V end lost 6 bases, the J end lost 7 bases, and 19 bases lay between the germline ends. The CDR3 sequence is 16 residues long. Germline loops: CDR1 MNHEY, CDR2 SVGAGI. CDR3 nucleotide sequence: TGTGCCAGCAGCGTCGGGACAACCGAGATGAATTCACCCCTCCACTTT. This gives the protein CASSVGTTEMNSPLHF.

The rearrangement joins TRBV12-3 or TRBV12-4 to TRBJ1-1, with no clear D. The V and J ends lost 6 bases and 11 bases respectively, with 22 bases between them. The CDR3 length is 14 residues. As DNA, the CDR3 is TGTGCCAGCAGGAGAGTGGCAGGTTATCAAGAGGCTTTCTTT. It specifies CASRRVAGYQEAFF.

This clonotype showed up just a few times. This chain uses TRBV3-1 with TRBJ1-4, with a weak D call TRBD1 (6 bases). The germline V and J ends were trimmed by 4 bases and 7 bases, with 19 bases remaining between them. The CDR3 runs 16 residues. Germline V gene sequence: CDR1 LGHDT, CDR2 YNNKEL (reference sequence). The CDR3 DNA sequence: TGTGCCAGCAGCCCTGACCTCGGGGACATCAGTGAAAAACTGTTTTTT. Translation: CASSPDLGDISEKLFF. Variable domain in full (rest from reference TRBV3-1 and TRBJ1-4): DTAVSQTPKYLVTQMGNDKSIKCEQNLGHDTMYWYKQDSKKFLKIMFSYNNKELIINETVPNRFSPKSPDKAHLNLHINSLELGDSAVYFCASSPDLGDISEKLFFGSGTQLSVL.

The gene calls are TRBV20-1 and TRBJ1-5; the match to TRBD1 covers 7 bases. With 6 bases clipped from V and 6 bases from J, the junction kept 11 bases outside the gene matches. The CDR3 runs to 14 residues. Germline V lookup: CDR1 DFQATT, CDR2 SNEGSKA (reference sequence). The CDR3 nucleotides read TGCAGTGCCCCGACGACAGGGTTAACTCAGCCCCAGCATTTT. This sequence encodes CSAPTTGLTQPQHF.

This clonotype was seen only a few times. The rearrangement links TRBV6-6 to TRBJ1-2; 8 positions match TRBD1. CDR1 MNHNY and CDR2 SVGAGI come from the germline V gene (reference sequence). Trimming at V came to 5 bases and at J to 8 bases, leaving 7 bases not matched to a gene. The CDR3 runs 13 residues. The CDR3 sequence is CASSDIQGVGYTF. For the CDR3, the DNA is TGTGCCAGCAGTGACATACAGGGGGTAGGCTACACCTTC.

This clonotype has just one count. V and J are TRBV7-9 and TRBJ1-3; no clear D. With 5 bases removed from V and 4 bases from J, the gap between germline ends came to 9 bases. This CDR3 comprises 13 residues. Germline V gene data show CDR1 as SEHNR and CDR2 as FQNEAQ (reference sequence). The CDR3 sequence is CASSGGRGNTIYF. The DNA for the CDR3 is TGTGCCAGCAGCGGCGGTAGAGGAAACACCATATATTTT.

This clonotype was counted between two and nine times. The rearrangement joins TRBV21-1 to TRBJ1-6; the table's D call, TRBD1, has no DNA check behind it. TRBV21-1 is tagged as a pseudogene. CDR3 length: 14 residues. In DNA, the CDR3 is TGTGCCAGCGAACCGGGAAGCTATAATTCACCCCTCCACTTT. Its translation is CASEPGSYNSPLHF.

This chain uses TRBV4-2 with TRBJ1-5; D is uncertain. Trimming cost V 0 bases and J 6 bases, with 12 bases left between them. There are 15 residues in the CDR3. The germline V gene has CDR1 LGHNA and CDR2 YNFKEQ. CDR3 in amino acids: CASSQDGRRVQPQHF. CDR3 DNA sequence: TGTGCCAGCAGCCAAGATGGGCGGAGGGTTCAGCCCCAGCATTTT.

The chain couples TRBV18 to TRBJ2-1; D remains ambiguous. Germline lookup yields CDR1 KGHSH and CDR2 LQKENI. Trimming stripped 1 base from V and 6 bases from J, with 13 bases between. This CDR3 is built from 15 residues. The CDR3 bases are TGTGCCAGCTCACCACAACGGAATGTAGGCAATGAGCAGTTCTTC. This gives the protein CASSPQRNVGNEQFF.

This clonotype has a count of ten or more. J is TRBJ2-7 and V is TRBV29-1; D tentatively reads TRBD1 or TRBD2 (5 bases each). V was trimmed by 1 base and J by 4 bases, leaving 14 bases between them. Germline values: CDR1 SQVTM, CDR2 ANQGSEA. The CDR3 spans 14 residues. CDR3 in DNA: TGCAGCGTTGAAGGTGAGGGCAGGGAGTACGAGCAGTACTTC. It translates to CSVEGEGREYEQYF.

This clonotype has only a few counts. CDR3 protein: CASRRVGQNNEQFF. CDR3 coding DNA: TGTGCCAGCAGGAGAGTGGGACAGAACAATGAGCAGTTCTTC. V usage is TRBV25-1 and J usage is TRBJ2-1; 7 bases align to TRBD1. Looked up from germline, CDR1 is MGHDK and CDR2 is SYGVNS. CDR3 length: 14 amino acids. V was clipped by 6 bases and J by 5 bases; unmatched bases: 7.